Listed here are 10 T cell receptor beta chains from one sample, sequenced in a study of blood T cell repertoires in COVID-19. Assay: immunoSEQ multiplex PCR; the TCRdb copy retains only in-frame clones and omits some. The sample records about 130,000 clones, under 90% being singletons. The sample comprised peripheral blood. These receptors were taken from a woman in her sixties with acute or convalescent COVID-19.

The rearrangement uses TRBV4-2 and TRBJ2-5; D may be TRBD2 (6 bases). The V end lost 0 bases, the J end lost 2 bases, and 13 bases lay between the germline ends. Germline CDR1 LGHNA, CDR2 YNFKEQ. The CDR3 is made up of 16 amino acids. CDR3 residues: CASSQERRVLQETQYF. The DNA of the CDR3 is TGTGCCAGCAGCCAAGAGAGGAGGGTCTTGCAAGAGACCCAGTACTTC.

The DNA for the CDR3 is TGTGCCAGTACTTTGGACAGGGCGGACCAGCCCCAGCATTTT. Its protein product is CASTLDRADQPQHF. J is TRBJ1-5 and V is TRBV19, with 8 positions matching TRBD1. The CDR3 has 14 amino acids. With V trimmed by 7 bases and J by 7 bases, 9 bases remained unmatched. Germline V gene sequence: CDR1 LNHDA, CDR2 SQIVND (reference sequence).

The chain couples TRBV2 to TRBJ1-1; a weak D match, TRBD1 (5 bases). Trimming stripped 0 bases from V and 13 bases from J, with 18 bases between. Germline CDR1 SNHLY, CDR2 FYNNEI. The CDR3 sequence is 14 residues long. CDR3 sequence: CASSEARGDHLGFF. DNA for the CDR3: TGTGCCAGCAGTGAAGCGCGCGGGGACCATTTAGGTTTCTTT.

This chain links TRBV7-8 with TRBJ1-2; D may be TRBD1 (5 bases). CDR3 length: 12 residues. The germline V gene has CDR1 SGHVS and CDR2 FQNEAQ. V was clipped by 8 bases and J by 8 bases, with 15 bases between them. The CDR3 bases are TGTGCCAGCGTCTTCCCAGGGAACGGCTACACCTTC. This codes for CASVFPGNGYTF.

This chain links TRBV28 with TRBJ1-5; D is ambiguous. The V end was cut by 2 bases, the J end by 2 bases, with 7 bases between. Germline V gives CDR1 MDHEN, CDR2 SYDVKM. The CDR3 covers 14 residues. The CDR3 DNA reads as TGTGCCAGCAGTTTAGGGCAGGGCAATCAGCCCCAGCATTTT. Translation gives CASSLGQGNQPQHF.

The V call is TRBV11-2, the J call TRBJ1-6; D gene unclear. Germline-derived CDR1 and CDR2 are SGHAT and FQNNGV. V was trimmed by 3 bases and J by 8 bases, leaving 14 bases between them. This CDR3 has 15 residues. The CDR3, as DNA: TGTGCCAGCAGCTTGAGTTCCCTTGTGGATTCACCCCTCCACTTT. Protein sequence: CASSLSSLVDSPLHF.

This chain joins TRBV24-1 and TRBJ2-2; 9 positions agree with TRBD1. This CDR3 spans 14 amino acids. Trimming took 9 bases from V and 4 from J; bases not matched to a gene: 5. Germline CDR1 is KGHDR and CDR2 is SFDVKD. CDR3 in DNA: TGTGCCACCGGGACAGGGACGCCCACCGGGGAGCTGTTTTTT. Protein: CATGTGTPTGELFF.

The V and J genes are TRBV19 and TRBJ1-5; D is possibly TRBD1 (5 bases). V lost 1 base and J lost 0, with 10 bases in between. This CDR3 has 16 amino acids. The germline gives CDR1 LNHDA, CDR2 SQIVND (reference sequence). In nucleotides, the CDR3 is TGTGCCAGTAGTATAGTAGCGGGGCATAGCAATCAGCCCCAGCATTTT. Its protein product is CASSIVAGHSNQPQHF. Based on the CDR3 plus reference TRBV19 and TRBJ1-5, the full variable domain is DGGITQSPKYLFRKEGQNVTLSCEQNLNHDAMYWYRQDPGQGLRLIYYSQIVNDFQKGDIAEGYSVSREKKESFPLTVTSAQKNPTAFYLCASSIVAGHSNQPQHFGDGTRLSIL.

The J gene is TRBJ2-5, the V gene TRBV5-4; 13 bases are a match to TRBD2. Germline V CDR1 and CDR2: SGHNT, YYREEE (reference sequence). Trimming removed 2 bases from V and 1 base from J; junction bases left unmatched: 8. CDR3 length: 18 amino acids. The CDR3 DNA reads TGTGCCAGCAGCTTAGGACTAGCGGGGGCCTCACTCCAAGAGACCCAGTACTTC. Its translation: CASSLGLAGASLQETQYF. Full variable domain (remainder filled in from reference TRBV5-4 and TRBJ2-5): ETGVTQSPTHLIKTRGQQVTLRCSSQSGHNTVSWYQQALGQGPQFIFQYYREEENGRGNFPPRFSGLQFPNYSSELNVNALELDDSALYLCASSLGLAGASLQETQYFGPGTRLLVL.

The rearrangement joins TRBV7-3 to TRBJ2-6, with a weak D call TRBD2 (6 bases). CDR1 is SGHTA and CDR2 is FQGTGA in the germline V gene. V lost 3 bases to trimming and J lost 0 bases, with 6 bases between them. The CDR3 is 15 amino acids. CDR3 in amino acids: CASSLGGSGANVLTF. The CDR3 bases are TGTGCCAGCAGCTTGGGGGGCTCTGGGGCCAACGTCCTGACTTTC. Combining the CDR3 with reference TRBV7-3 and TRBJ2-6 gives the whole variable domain GAGVSQTPSNKVTEKGKYVELRCDPISGHTALYWYRQSLGQGPEFLIYFQGTGAADDSGLPNDRFFAVRPEGSVSTLKIQRTERGDSAVYLCASSLGGSGANVLTFGAGSRLTVL.